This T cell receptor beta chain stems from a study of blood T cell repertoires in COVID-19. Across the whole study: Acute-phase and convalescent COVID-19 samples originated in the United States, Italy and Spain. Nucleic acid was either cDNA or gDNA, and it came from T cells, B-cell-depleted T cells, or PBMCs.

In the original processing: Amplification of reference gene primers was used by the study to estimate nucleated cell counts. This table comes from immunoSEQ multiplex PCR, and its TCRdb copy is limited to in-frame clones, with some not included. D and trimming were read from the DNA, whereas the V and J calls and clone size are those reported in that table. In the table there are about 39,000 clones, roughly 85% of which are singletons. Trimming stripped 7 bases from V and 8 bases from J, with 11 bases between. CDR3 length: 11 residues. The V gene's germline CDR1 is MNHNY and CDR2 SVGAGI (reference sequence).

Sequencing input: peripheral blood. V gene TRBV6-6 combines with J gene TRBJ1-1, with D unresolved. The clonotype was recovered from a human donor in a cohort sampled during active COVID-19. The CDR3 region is CASIAHLEAFF. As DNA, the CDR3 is TGTGCCAGCATAGCCCACTTGGAAGCTTTCTTT.